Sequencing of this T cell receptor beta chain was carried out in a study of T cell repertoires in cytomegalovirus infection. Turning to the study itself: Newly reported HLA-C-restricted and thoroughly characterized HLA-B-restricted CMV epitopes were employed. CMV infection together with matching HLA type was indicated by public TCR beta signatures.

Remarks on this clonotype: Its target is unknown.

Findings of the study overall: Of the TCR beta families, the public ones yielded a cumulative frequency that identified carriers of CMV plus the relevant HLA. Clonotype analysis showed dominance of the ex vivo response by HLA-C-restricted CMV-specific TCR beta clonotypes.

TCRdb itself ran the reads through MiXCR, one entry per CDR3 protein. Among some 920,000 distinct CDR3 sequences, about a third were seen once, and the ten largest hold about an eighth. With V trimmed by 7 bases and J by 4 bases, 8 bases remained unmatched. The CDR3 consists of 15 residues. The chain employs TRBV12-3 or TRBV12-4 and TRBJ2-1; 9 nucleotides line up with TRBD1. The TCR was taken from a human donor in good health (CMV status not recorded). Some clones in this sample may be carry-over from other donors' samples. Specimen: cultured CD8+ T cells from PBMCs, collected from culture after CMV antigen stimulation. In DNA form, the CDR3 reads TGTGCCAGCAAACACCGGGACAGGGTTTACAATGAGCAGTTCTTC. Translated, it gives CASKHRDRVYNEQFF.